Presented here are 29 T cell receptor beta chains from one specimen sequenced in a study of shared clonotypes between healthy human individuals. Profiled with immunoSEQ multiplex PCR; TCRdb holds only in-frame clones, not every one. The sample yields 1,500,000 or so clones, approximately 98.5% seen once. The sample comprised naive CD4+ T cells sorted from blood. Documented subset: CD45RA+ positively selected. The receptors originated from a man under 40 in good health.

V and J are TRBV7-2 and TRBJ2-7; 8 bases fit TRBD1. CDR3 length: 14 residues. J gave up 3 bases and V 3 bases, and 4 bases lay outside the gene matches. Germline V gives CDR1 SGHTA, CDR2 FQGNSA. The CDR3 reads CASSFRQGFYEQYF. CDR3 DNA: TGTGCCAGCAGCTTCCGACAGGGGTTCTACGAGCAGTACTTC.

The rearrangement joins TRBV14 to TRBJ2-1; D is uncertain. The CDR3 length is 15 residues. The V end lost 4 bases, the J end lost 2 bases, and 12 bases lay between the germline ends. Germline assignment: CDR1 SGHDN and CDR2 FVKESK. The CDR3 loop reads CASSLTGAPYNEQFF. In DNA, the CDR3 is TGTGCCAGCAGCCTCACCGGAGCACCCTACAATGAGCAGTTCTTC.

The chain uses TRBV5-1 and TRBJ2-2; the match to TRBD2 covers 9 bases. V shed 0 bases and J 5 bases; nucleotides not matched to a gene: 5. The length of the CDR3 is 16 residues. Germline V gives CDR1 SGHRS, CDR2 YFSETQ. The CDR3 spells CASSLGPSGKTGELFF. The CDR3 DNA follows: TGCGCCAGCAGCTTGGGCCCTAGCGGGAAGACCGGGGAGCTGTTTTTT. Based on the CDR3 plus reference TRBV5-1 and TRBJ2-2, the full variable domain is KAGVTQTPRYLIKTRGQQVTLSCSPISGHRSVSWYQQTPGQGLQFLFEYFSETQRNKGNFPGRFSGRQFSNSRSEMNVSTLELGDSALYLCASSLGPSGKTGELFFGEGSRLTVL.

The chain uses TRBV28 and TRBJ2-7; D not certain. From germline, CDR1 is MDHEN and CDR2 SYDVKM. CDR3 length equals 13 residues. V lost 3 bases and J 0 bases, leaving 6 bases between the germline ends. The CDR3 DNA reads as TGTGCCAGCAGTTTGGCAGTCTCCTACGAGCAGTACTTC. Translating it yields CASSLAVSYEQYF.

This chain uses TRBV5-5 with TRBJ2-5; D is uncertain. CDR1 is SGHKS, CDR2 YYEKEE, per germline (reference sequence). Trimming shortened V by 4 bases and J by 5 bases, and 15 bases separated the two germline ends. This CDR3 is 14 amino acids long. The CDR3 region has the DNA TGTGCCAGCAGCCTTACAAGCTCTTGGGAGACCCAGTACTTC. Translating it yields CASSLTSSWETQYF.

The J gene is TRBJ1-2, the V gene TRBV29-1, with TRBD1 as a possible D gene (5 bases). The CDR3 consists of 12 residues. The germline gives CDR1 SQVTM, CDR2 ANQGSEA. The V end was cut by 2 bases, the J end by 10 bases, with 14 bases between. CDR3 amino acids: CSVEMLRDAYTF. Here the CDR3 DNA reads TGCAGCGTTGAAATGTTGCGGGACGCCTACACCTTC.

In regard to this clone: This sample also contains other DNA sequences that code for the same CDR3. This chain's CDR3 is CASSLGLAGETQYF. CDR3 in DNA: TGTGCCAGCAGCTTAGGACTAGCGGGAGAGACCCAGTACTTC. The chain joins TRBV7-7 to TRBJ2-5; 10 nucleotides line up with TRBD2. The ends lost 1 base at V and 4 bases at J; junction bases unmatched: 0. The CDR3 spans 14 residues. CDR1 SSHAT and CDR2 FNYEAQ come from the germline V gene (reference sequence).

This chain connects TRBV7-2 to TRBJ2-2, with 10 bases lining up with TRBD2. Per the germline V gene, CDR1 is SGHTA and CDR2 is FQGNSA. The CDR3 has 18 residues. Unmatched junction bases numbered 7, after V lost 1 base and J lost 2 bases. CDR3 in amino acids: CASSLGLTSGTNTGELFF. In nucleotides, the CDR3 is TGTGCCAGCAGCTTAGGACTCACTAGCGGGACTAACACCGGGGAGCTGTTTTTT.

The chain has TRBV7-6 and TRBJ1-3; tentative D call: TRBD1 (5 bases). This CDR3 has 17 residues. V was clipped by 4 bases and J by 2 bases, with 18 bases between them. Germline values: CDR1 SGHVS, CDR2 FNYEAQ. The DNA for the CDR3 is TGTGCCAGCAGCTCCCGAACCGGGACTCTGGCTGGAAACACCATATATTTT. As protein: CASSSRTGTLAGNTIYF.

The chain has TRBV15 and TRBJ1-1; D might be TRBD1 (6 bases). The CDR3 loop spans 12 amino acids. Germline V gives CDR1 LNHNV, CDR2 YYDKDF (reference sequence). Trimming stripped 4 bases from V and 6 bases from J, with 9 bases between. This CDR3 is CATSTYRAEAFF. CDR3 bases: TGTGCCACCAGCACTTACAGGGCTGAAGCTTTCTTT.

The rearrangement joins TRBV12-2 to TRBJ2-1; the D call in the table, TRBD2, was not verified against the DNA. TRBV12-2 is given as a pseudogene. The CDR3 has 15 residues. The CDR3 DNA sequence: TGTGCAAGTCGCTCGGTAGCGGGAGGATGTAATGAGCAGTTCTTC. It encodes CASRSVAGGCNEQFF.

The chain has TRBV19 and TRBJ1-5; no firm D call. The CDR3 totals 16 residues. The V and J ends lost 1 base and 1 base respectively, with 11 bases between them. CDR1 and CDR2 from the germline V gene are LNHDA and SQIVND (reference sequence). The CDR3 reads CASSIARSRSNQPQHF. CDR3 bases: TGTGCCAGTAGTATAGCCCGGAGTCGAAGCAATCAGCCCCAGCATTTT.

This sequence joins TRBV7-2 and TRBJ2-1; 7 bases fit TRBD1. V dropped 0 bases and J dropped 7; count of bases not matched to a gene: 3. Germline-derived CDR1 and CDR2 are SGHTA and FQGNSA. The CDR3 is 14 residues long. This CDR3 reads CASSLATGFNEQFF. As DNA, the CDR3 is TGTGCCAGCAGCTTAGCGACAGGGTTTAATGAGCAGTTCTTC.

This sequence joins TRBV27 and TRBJ2-2; D gene ambiguous. This CDR3 spans 12 amino acids. The germline gives CDR1 MNHEY, CDR2 SMNVEV (reference sequence). V was trimmed by 6 bases and J by 6 bases, leaving 8 bases between them. The CDR3 DNA is TGTGCCAGCAGCGAAGTTCCCGGGGAGCTGTTTTTT. This codes for CASSEVPGELFF.

The chain has TRBV9 and TRBJ2-7, with 7 positions matching TRBD1. The CDR3 totals 17 residues. The junction had 14 bases not matched to a gene; V was cut back by 3 bases and J by 2 bases. Germline-derived CDR1 and CDR2 are SGDLS and YYNGEE. The CDR3: CASSDAGTEEYPYEQYF. The CDR3 DNA is TGTGCCAGCAGCGATGCCGGGACAGAAGAGTACCCCTACGAGCAGTACTTC.

The chain joins TRBV7-8 to TRBJ2-7, with no clear D. The germline V gene has CDR1 SGHVS and CDR2 FQNEAQ. The CDR3 runs to 11 residues. Trimming shortened V by 5 bases and J by 7 bases, and 9 bases separated the two germline ends. The CDR3: CASSPSEEQYF. The CDR3, as DNA: TGTGCCAGCAGCCCCTCCGAAGAGCAGTACTTC.

The chain couples TRBV2 to TRBJ2-7; 10 nucleotides agree with TRBD2. The CDR3 has 13 residues. The germline gives CDR1 SNHLY, CDR2 FYNNEI. The V and J ends lost 7 bases and 5 bases, in that order; junction bases with no gene match: 5. The CDR3 protein is CASNSGRDNEQYF. The CDR3 DNA reads as TGTGCCAGCAACAGCGGGAGGGATAACGAGCAGTACTTC.

The chain has TRBV9 and TRBJ2-5, with D possibly matching TRBD1 (6 bases). From germline, CDR1 is SGDLS and CDR2 YYNGEE. Trimming removed 1 base from V and 2 bases from J, with 12 bases in between. The CDR3 extends over 15 amino acids. The CDR3 DNA is TGTGCCAGCAGCGTACGTAATACAGGGCAAGAGACCCAGTACTTC. It is translated as CASSVRNTGQETQYF.

The chain joins TRBV2 to TRBJ1-1, with D unclear. Germline V gene data show CDR1 as SNHLY and CDR2 as FYNNEI. Trimming cost V 6 bases and J 5 bases, with 7 bases left between them. This CDR3 has 11 amino acids. CDR3 bases: TGTGCCAGCAGAGTAGCGACTGAAGCTTTCTTT. Protein: CASRVATEAFF.

CDR3 loop: CASSEAGRGWVQPQHF. DNA for the CDR3: TGTGCCAGCAGTGAAGCCGGCAGGGGTTGGGTCCAGCCCCAGCATTTT. The chain combines TRBV6-1 with TRBJ1-5; perhaps TRBD1 as D (6 bases). Germline V gives CDR1 MNHNS, CDR2 SASEGT. V lost 0 bases, J lost 7 bases, and 16 bases lay in between. The CDR3 length is 16 residues.

The V and J genes are TRBV10-2 and TRBJ2-3; possibly TRBD1 or TRBD2 for D (5 bases each). CDR3 length: 18 residues. Germline values: CDR1 WSHSY, CDR2 SAAADI. The germline V and J ends were trimmed by 2 bases and 2 bases, with 20 bases remaining between them. Written as DNA, the CDR3 is TGCGCCAGCAGTGAGCCTATGCCGGGACCCCTCTCCACAGATACGCAGTATTTT. It translates to CASSEPMPGPLSTDTQYF.

This clone was seen many times. The V call is TRBV6-1, the J call TRBJ2-7; tentative D call: TRBD2 (5 bases). The ends were cut back, 6 bases at V and 4 bases at J, with 16 bases in the middle. CDR1 and CDR2 (germline): MNHNS, SASEGT. The CDR3 contains 14 residues. Here the CDR3 reads CASRATNVGYEQYF. Written as DNA, the CDR3 is TGTGCCAGCAGAGCGACTAACGTTGGGTACGAGCAGTACTTC.

The rearrangement joins TRBV5-4 to TRBJ2-7, with no clear D. Per germline, CDR1 SGHNT and CDR2 YYREEE (reference sequence). Trimming removed 10 bases at V and 0 bases at J, with 17 bases between. This CDR3 has 14 amino acids. CDR3 region: CAVRPTGGSYEQYF. The CDR3 DNA sequence: TGTGCCGTAAGACCGACTGGCGGCTCCTACGAGCAGTACTTC.

This clone has only one observation. The chain is built from TRBV15 and TRBJ2-3; D might be TRBD1 (5 bases). V was cut by 0 bases and J by 2 bases, with 15 bases left in between. This CDR3 is 17 amino acids long. The germline CDR1 and CDR2 sequences are LNHNV and YYDKDF (reference sequence). As DNA, the CDR3 is TGTGCCACCAGCAGAGATCTCTACAGGAGAGCCACAGATACGCAGTATTTT. Amino acid sequence: CATSRDLYRRATDTQYF.

The V gene is TRBV7-6, the J gene TRBJ1-4; 8 bases are a match to TRBD1. V trimming: 1 base; J trimming: 12 bases; junction bases outside the gene matches: 10. The germline gives CDR1 SGHVS, CDR2 FNYEAQ. The CDR3 runs to 15 residues. CDR3 loop: CASSLGLSGQGELFF. Here the CDR3 DNA reads TGTGCCAGCAGCTTAGGGCTGAGTGGACAGGGTGAACTGTTTTTT.

As DNA, the CDR3 is TGTGCCAGCAGTGTGGTAGATACGCAGTATTTT. The encoded protein is CASSVVDTQYF. V is TRBV2 and J is TRBJ2-3, with unresolved D. This CDR3 has 11 amino acids. Germline CDR1 reads SNHLY; CDR2 reads FYNNEI. Trimming took 4 bases from V and 5 from J, leaving 4 bases between them. The variable domain in full, completed from reference TRBV2 and TRBJ2-3, reads EPEVTQTPSHQVTQMGQEVILRCVPISNHLYFYWYRQILGQKVEFLVSFYNNEISEKSEIFDDQFSVERPDGSNFTLKIRSTKLEDSAMYFCASSVVDTQYFGPGTRLTVL.

The chain is built from TRBV18 and TRBJ2-6, with a possible D match to TRBD2 (5 bases). CDR1 is KGHSH, CDR2 LQKENI, per germline. The CDR3 loop spans 16 amino acids. V dropped 1 base and J dropped 0 bases, with 7 bases sitting between them. In DNA, the CDR3 is TGTGCCAGCTCACCACGGAGGTCCTCTGGGGCCAACGTCCTGACTTTC. Residues: CASSPRRSSGANVLTF. The full variable domain, rest sourced from reference TRBV18 and TRBJ2-6, is NAGVMQNPRHLVRRRGQEARLRCSPMKGHSHVYWYRQLPEEGLKFMVYLQKENIIDESGMPKERFSAEFPKEGPSILRIQQVVRGDSAAYFCASSPRRSSGANVLTFGAGSRLTVL.

V is TRBV28 and J is TRBJ2-2; 7 nucleotides align to TRBD2. Germline V CDR1 and CDR2: MDHEN, SYDVKM. The CDR3 covers 17 residues. Trimming removed 5 bases from V and 5 bases from J; junction bases left unmatched: 14. CDR3 bases: TGTGCCAGCAGTGAAATTACCGGGACTACAATAACCGGGGAGCTGTTTTTT. It specifies CASSEITGTTITGELFF.

V gene TRBV14 combines with J gene TRBJ2-1; 13 bases align to TRBD2. CDR1 and CDR2 (germline): SGHDN, FVKESK. V shed 4 bases, J shed 4 bases, and the junction held 10 bases outside the gene matches. This CDR3 is 18 amino acids long. The CDR3 region has the DNA TGTGCCAGCAGCCCCCATACTAGCGGGAGGGCTCAATACAATGAGCAGTTCTTC. This encodes CASSPHTSGRAQYNEQFF.